This TCR beta chain was found in a study of PD-L1 blockade in urothelial cancer. Study overall: Patients commenced atezolizumab at some point between 2014 and 2016, and it was given at 1,200 mg intravenously every 3 weeks. Prior chemotherapy ranged from 0 to 3 regimens per patient.

Samples were collected from each patient before treatment and during treatment. Each patient gave between 1 and 8 of them in total. Templates that were synthetic TCR analogs were spiked into each PCR. The method was immunoSEQ multiplex PCR; TCRdb's version includes in-frame clones alone and lacks a portion of them. This sample has roughly 87,000 clones, with 87% found just once. The CDR3 extends over 13 amino acids. Germline V gene sequence: CDR1 SGHRS, CDR2 YFSETQ. V shed 0 bases and J shed 4 bases, with 7 bases lying between them. This TCR was sampled from an older woman with urothelial cancer. Sequenced material: PBMCs, taken around atezolizumab (anti-PD-L1) treatment. The genes are TRBV5-1 and TRBJ2-5; no firm D call. The CDR3 here is CASSLVFGETQYF. CDR3 coding DNA: TGCGCCAGCAGCTTGGTTTTCGGAGAGACCCAGTACTTC.